This T cell receptor beta chain was captured in a study of cytomegalovirus exposure and HLA in healthy donors. Comments on this clone: Its antigen is as yet unknown.

Study conclusions and caveats: Highly shared sequence variants in one cluster were likely a sequencing artifact.

V dropped 4 bases and J dropped 2; count of bases not matched to a gene: 7. Germline V CDR1 and CDR2: SGHTA, FQGTGA. This CDR3 region has 15 residues. The PCR used 60 Vbeta and 13 Jbeta primers. TCRdb's table, derived via immunoSEQ multiplex PCR, lists solely in-frame clones and lacks some. Of fewer than 200,000 clones detected, 70% to 80% appear once; the ten largest clones hold 13% to 15%. Sequences were obtained from PBMCs. The chain combines TRBV7-3 with TRBJ1-2; 7 nucleotides match TRBD1. The source is a woman aged 30 to 39 in good health and CMV-seropositive. This chain's CDR3 is CASSSDRVTNYGYTF. CDR3 in DNA: TGTGCCAGCAGCTCTGACAGGGTTACGAACTATGGCTACACCTTC.